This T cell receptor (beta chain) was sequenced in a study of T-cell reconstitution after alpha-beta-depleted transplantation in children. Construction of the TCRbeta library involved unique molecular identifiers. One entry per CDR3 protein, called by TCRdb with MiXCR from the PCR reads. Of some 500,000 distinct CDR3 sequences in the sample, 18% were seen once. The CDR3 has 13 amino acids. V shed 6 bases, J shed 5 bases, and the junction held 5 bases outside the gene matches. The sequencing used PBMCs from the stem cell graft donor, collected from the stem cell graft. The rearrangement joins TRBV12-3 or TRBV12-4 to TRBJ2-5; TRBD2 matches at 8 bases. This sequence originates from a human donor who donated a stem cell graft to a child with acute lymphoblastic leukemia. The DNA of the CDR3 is TGTGCCAGCAGATCGGGACTAGGGGAGACCCAGTACTTC. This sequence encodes CASRSGLGETQYF.